These T cell receptor beta chains were read from a single sample in a study of blood T cell repertoires in COVID-19. Only in-frame clones appear in the TCRdb table, and some are missing; sequencing was by immunoSEQ multiplex PCR. The sample contains tens of thousands of clones, 88% of which appear only once. The material sequenced was peripheral blood. Receptors originate from a human donor in a cohort sampled during active COVID-19. CDR3s include the opening cysteine and the closing phenylalanine or tryptophan. The D gene is left open where the match is weak.

CDR3: CASSRTGPGNTIYF; DNA: TGTGCCAGCAGTCGGACAGGGCCTGGAAACACCATATATTTT; D: TRBD1; V: TRBV28; J: TRBJ1-3
CDR3: CAWNPGQGVEKLFF; DNA: TGTGCCTGGAATCCGGGACAGGGGGTTGAAAAACTGTTTTTT; D: TRBD1; V: TRBV30; J: TRBJ1-4
CDR3: CASSSEGLPNEKLFF; DNA: TGTGCCAGCAGCTCCGAGGGACTACCTAATGAAAAACTGTTTTTT; D: .; V: TRBV7-9; J: TRBJ1-4
CDR3: CASSENPRGRANVLTF; DNA: TGTGCCAGTAGTGAAAACCCGAGGGGGAGGGCCAACGTCCTGACTTTC; D: .; V: TRBV19; J: TRBJ2-6
CDR3: CASSSGLAGGQADTQYF; DNA: TGTGCCAGCAGCTCCGGACTAGCGGGGGGGCAGGCAGATACGCAGTATTTT; D: TRBD2; V: TRBV7-3; J: TRBJ2-3
CDR3: CASSPRTSTHEQFF; DNA: TGTGCCAGCAGCCCACGGACTAGTACCCATGAGCAGTTCTTC; D: TRBD2; V: TRBV9; J: TRBJ2-1
CDR3: CASKRDPWDTLRGGYTF; DNA: TGTGCCAGTAAAAGGGACCCGTGGGACACCCTGAGAGGTGGCTACACCTTC; D: .; V: TRBV19; J: TRBJ1-2
CDR3: CAISTGLTPSTDTQYF; DNA: TGTGCCATCAGCACCGGACTAACGCCTAGCACAGATACGCAGTATTTT; D: .; V: TRBV10-3; J: TRBJ2-3
CDR3: CASSLTSGGSYEQYF; DNA: TGCGCCAGCAGCCTGACTAGCGGGGGGAGCTACGAGCAGTACTTC; D: TRBD2; V: TRBV4-1; J: TRBJ2-7
CDR3: CASSQQGPYEQYF; DNA: TGTGCCAGCAGTCAACAGGGCCCCTACGAGCAGTACTTC; D: .; V: TRBV27; J: TRBJ2-7
CDR3: CASSRDRLENTEAFF; DNA: TGTGCCAGCTCGCGGGACAGGCTAGAGAACACTGAAGCTTTCTTT; D: TRBD1; V: TRBV18; J: TRBJ1-1